A selection of T cell receptor beta chains follows, all from one sample in a study of T-cell reconstitution after alpha-beta-depleted transplantation in children. TCRdb re-called the PCR reads with MiXCR, one entry per CDR3 protein. This repertoire shows roughly 120,000 distinct CDR3 sequences, 20% to 25% found once; its top ten account for over 9.5%. The sequencing used PBMCs, mostly from graft donor cells, collected 180 days after TCRalphabeta/CD19-depleted stem cell transplant. The source is a male patient aged 2 to 9 who had a stem cell transplant for chronic granulomatous disease, so the T cells may come from the graft donor. CDR3s include the opening cysteine and the closing phenylalanine or tryptophan. The D gene is left open where the match is weak. The size entry is marked missing in some rows and otherwise reads once, few, many or a size class.

CDR3 DNA | CDR3 protein | J gene | CDR3 length | V gene | clone size | D gene
TGCAGTGCTAGCAGTCCCCGAGCGGTGAGAGCCACAGATACGCAGTATTTT | CSASSPRAVRATDTQYF | TRBJ2-3 | 17 | TRBV20-1 | few | -
TGCAGTGCTACAGACCCGACAGGGACAAACACTGAAGCTTTCTTT | CSATDPTGTNTEAFF | TRBJ1-1 | 15 | TRBV20-1 | few | TRBD1
TGTGCCAGCAGTGGGGGGGGCGGCGCTCGTGATGTGGGTTTT | CASSGGGGARDVGF | TRBJ1-4 | 14 | TRBV12-3/TRBV12-4 | few | -
TGTGCCATCAGTGATAAGAAAGGCGGAGGAGCAGATACGCAGTATTTT | CAISDKKGGGADTQYF | TRBJ2-3 | 16 | TRBV10-3 | - | -
TGTGCCAGCAGCCAAGGCAGGAACACTGAAGCTTTCTTT | CASSQGRNTEAFF | TRBJ1-1 | 13 | TRBV3-1 | few | -
TGTGCCAGCAGCGAGGGACTTCATTACTTC | CASSEGLHYF | TRBJ2-1 | 10 | TRBV9 | - | -
TGTGCCAGCAGCTTGACCGGGACAGTTTTCCTATACTCCTACGAGCAGTACTTC | CASSLTGTVFLYSYEQYF | TRBJ2-7 | 18 | TRBV5-6 | - | TRBD1
TGTGCCAGCAGCCTAGGACAGGGAGCCAAAAACATTCAGTACTTC | CASSLGQGAKNIQYF | TRBJ2-4 | 15 | TRBV5-4 | few | TRBD1
TGCGCCAGCAGCCCCGGACGTCAAGAGACCCAGTACTTC | CASSPGRQETQYF | TRBJ2-5 | 13 | TRBV5-1 | many | -
TGTGCCAGCAGCCAAGGAGGTAGGGCAGTCTACGAGCAGTACTTC | CASSQGGRAVYEQYF | TRBJ2-7 | 15 | TRBV3-1 | many | -
TGTGCCAGCAGTTCCTCCGGAGGGACAGGACTTTTCTTC | CASSSSGGTGLFF | TRBJ2-1 | 13 | TRBV28 | - | TRBD1
TGCGCCAGCAGGCTTCAGAGCCCCTACAATGAGCAGTTCTTC | CASRLQSPYNEQFF | TRBJ2-1 | 14 | TRBV5-1 | - | -
TGTGCCAGCAGCTTGGACCCAGGCTATGGCTACACCTTC | CASSLDPGYGYTF | TRBJ1-2 | 13 | TRBV5-5 | - | -
TGCGCCAGCAGCCACCCTTCGAACACCGGGGAGCTGTTTTTT | CASSHPSNTGELFF | TRBJ2-2 | 14 | TRBV5-1 | - | -
TGCGCCAGCAGCTTAAGCCGAGGGAGTGAAAAACTGTTTTTT | CASSLSRGSEKLFF | TRBJ1-4 | 14 | TRBV5-1 | many | -
TGCGCCAGCAGCTTGTTTTACAATGAGCAGTTCTTC | CASSLFYNEQFF | TRBJ2-1 | 12 | TRBV5-1 | few | -
TGTGCCAGCAGTGAATACTTCGGGACTAGAGGCAATGAGCAGTTCTTC | CASSEYFGTRGNEQFF | TRBJ2-1 | 16 | TRBV25-1 | - | TRBD2
TGTGCCAGCAGTCCAGGGGCGGGTTGGGACACTGAAGCTTTCTTT | CASSPGAGWDTEAFF | TRBJ1-1 | 15 | TRBV12-3/TRBV12-4 | many | -
TGTGCCAGCAGTTACGCGGGACAGGGGGCGGAGACCCAGTACTTC | CASSYAGQGAETQYF | TRBJ2-5 | 15 | TRBV6-5 | - | TRBD1
TGCAGCGCGGGAAGGGACAGAGACACAGATACGCAGTATTTT | CSAGRDRDTDTQYF | TRBJ2-3 | 14 | TRBV29-1 | - | TRBD1
TGCAGTGCTAGGATGTCGCCCGGGCCGACGCAGTATTTT | CSARMSPGPTQYF | TRBJ2-3 | 13 | TRBV20-1 | few | -
TGTGCCAGACTGTTACTCCGGGACAGAGATAACTACGAGCAGTACTTC | CARLLLRDRDNYEQYF | TRBJ2-7 | 16 | TRBV19 | - | TRBD1
TGTGCCAGCAGCCCTATCCCGGGACTATCCTACGAGCAGTACTTC | CASSPIPGLSYEQYF | TRBJ2-7 | 15 | TRBV12-3/TRBV12-4 | many | TRBD2
TGTGCCAGCAGTTTATTTTGGGGAAGGAATGAGCAGTTCTTC | CASSLFWGRNEQFF | TRBJ2-1 | 14 | TRBV12-3/TRBV12-4 | once | -
TGTGCCACCAGCGCCACCACAGATACGCAGTATTTT | CATSATTDTQYF | TRBJ2-3 | 12 | TRBV15 | - | -
TGTGCCAGCACCCTCCTCTCTGATACGCAGTATTTT | CASTLLSDTQYF | TRBJ2-3 | 12 | TRBV5-6 | few | -
TGTGCCATTGGATCGGCCACTTACGCCAATGAGCAGTTCTTC | CAIGSATYANEQFF | TRBJ2-1 | 14 | TRBV12-3/TRBV12-4 | many | -
TGCAGTGCTGAGGGGGGGGTCTTTTACAATGAGCAGTTCTTC | CSAEGGVFYNEQFF | TRBJ2-1 | 14 | TRBV20-1 | few | -
TGTGCCAGCTCACCACCGGGACAGCCCTACGAGCAGTACTTC | CASSPPGQPYEQYF | TRBJ2-7 | 14 | TRBV18 | - | TRBD1
TGTGCCAGCAGCTCCCAGCCGATCCTCGGTGGAGAAAAACTGTTTTTT | CASSSQPILGGEKLFF | TRBJ1-4 | 16 | TRBV7-9 | many | -
TGTGCCAGCAGTCCAACACCGGGACTGTCCTATGGCTACACCTTC | CASSPTPGLSYGYTF | TRBJ1-2 | 15 | TRBV6-1 | - | -
TGCAGTGCTAGAGGGTCTACGCGGGGGGGTCAGACCCAGTACTTC | CSARGSTRGGQTQYF | TRBJ2-5 | 15 | TRBV20-1 | - | TRBD2
TGTGCCAGCAGTTTTTTTGGAGGGACTATCCCCAGCTCCTACAATGAGCAGTTCTTC | CASSFFGGTIPSSYNEQFF | TRBJ2-1 | 19 | TRBV12-3/TRBV12-4 | few | TRBD2
TGCAGTGCGGGCGCGCGTTCGAACACCGGGGAGCTGTTTTTT | CSAGARSNTGELFF | TRBJ2-2 | 14 | TRBV20-1 | - | -
TGCAGTGCTAGACCATCCGGACTGGAATACAATGAGCAGTTCTTC | CSARPSGLEYNEQFF | TRBJ2-1 | 15 | TRBV20-1 | few | -
TGTGCCAGCAGCTTATCGGGGCGGAGCACAGATACGCAGTATTTT | CASSLSGRSTDTQYF | TRBJ2-3 | 15 | TRBV7-9 | few | -